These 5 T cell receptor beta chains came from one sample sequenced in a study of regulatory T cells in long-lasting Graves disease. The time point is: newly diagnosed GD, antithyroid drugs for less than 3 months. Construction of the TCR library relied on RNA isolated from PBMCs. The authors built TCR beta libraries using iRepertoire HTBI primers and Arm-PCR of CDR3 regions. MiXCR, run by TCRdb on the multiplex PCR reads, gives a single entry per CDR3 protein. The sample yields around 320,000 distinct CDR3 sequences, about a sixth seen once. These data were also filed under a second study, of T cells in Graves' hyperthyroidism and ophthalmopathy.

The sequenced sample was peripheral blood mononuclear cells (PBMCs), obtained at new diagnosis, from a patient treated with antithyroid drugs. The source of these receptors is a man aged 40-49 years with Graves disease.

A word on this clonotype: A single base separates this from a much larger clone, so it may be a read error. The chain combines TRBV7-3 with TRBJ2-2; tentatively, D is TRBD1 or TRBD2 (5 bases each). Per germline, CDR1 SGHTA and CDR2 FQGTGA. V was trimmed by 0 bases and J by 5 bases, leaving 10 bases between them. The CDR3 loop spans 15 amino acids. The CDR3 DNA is TGTGCCAGCAGCTTAACGGGACGGGCAACCGGGGAGCTGTTTTTT. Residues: CASSLTGRATGELFF.

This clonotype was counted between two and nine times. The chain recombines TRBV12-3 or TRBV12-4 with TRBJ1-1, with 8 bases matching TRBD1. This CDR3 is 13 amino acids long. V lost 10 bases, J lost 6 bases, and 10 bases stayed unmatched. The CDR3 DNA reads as TGTGCCACCCACCTCCAGGGGGCGGCTGAAGCTTTCTTT. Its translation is CATHLQGAAEAFF.

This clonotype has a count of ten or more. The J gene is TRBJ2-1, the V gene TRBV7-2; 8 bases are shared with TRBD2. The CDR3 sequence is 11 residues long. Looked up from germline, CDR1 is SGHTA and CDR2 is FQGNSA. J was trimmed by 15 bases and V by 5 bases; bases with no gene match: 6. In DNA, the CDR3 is TGTGCCAGCAGCCCCGGGACTAGGTTGTTCTTC. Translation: CASSPGTRLFF.

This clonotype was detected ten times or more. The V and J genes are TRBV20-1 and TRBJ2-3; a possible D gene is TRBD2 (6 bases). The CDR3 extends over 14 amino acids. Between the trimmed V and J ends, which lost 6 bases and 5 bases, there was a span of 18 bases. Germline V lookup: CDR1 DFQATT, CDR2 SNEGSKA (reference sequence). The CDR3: CSAPWPQGGDTQYF. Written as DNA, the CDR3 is TGCAGTGCCCCCTGGCCCCAGGGAGGAGATACGCAGTATTTT.

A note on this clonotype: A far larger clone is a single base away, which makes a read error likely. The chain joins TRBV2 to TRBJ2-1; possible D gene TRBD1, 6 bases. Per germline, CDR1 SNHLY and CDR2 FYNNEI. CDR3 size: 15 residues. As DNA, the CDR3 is TGTGCCAGCAGCCCCCGGGGACACTGGGGTGGTGAGCAGTCCTTC. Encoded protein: CASSPRGHWGGEQSF.